This T cell receptor beta chain was sequenced for a study of blood T cell repertoires in COVID-19. Original analysis: Amplification of reference gene primers was used by the study to estimate nucleated cell counts. Sequencing used immunoSEQ multiplex PCR; TCRdb keeps in-frame clones, though not all of them. That table furnishes V, J and clone size, whereas the DNA furnished D and trimming. Among about 14,000 clones listed, around 80% were seen once. Germline V gives CDR1 ENHRY, CDR2 SYGVKD. CDR3 length equals 17 residues. Trimming at V came to 4 bases and at J to 7 bases, leaving 13 bases not matched to a gene.

The sample comprised peripheral blood. The chain employs TRBV10-3 and TRBJ2-1, with 10 positions matching TRBD2. The sequence derives from a woman aged 45-59 years with active or convalescent COVID-19. CDR3 amino acids: CAISATSTSGERNEQFF. The CDR3 DNA follows: TGTGCCATCAGTGCCACTTCAACTAGCGGGGAACGGAATGAGCAGTTCTTC.